These 15 T cell receptor beta chains originate from one sample sequenced in a study of T cells after yellow fever vaccination. Each CDR3 protein is one row after TCRdb ran MiXCR on the 5' RACE reads. Seen here are approximately 610,000 distinct CDR3 sequences, about a sixth observed once, and the top ten hold around 15%. Sample: PBMCs, taken 5 days after the first yellow fever vaccination. The source of these receptors is a man aged 18 to 29 who received the YFV17D yellow fever vaccine.

The CDR3 loop is CASSLSRGGSYEQYF. CDR3 bases: TGCGCCAGCAGCTTGTCGCGCGGGGGGAGCTACGAGCAGTACTTC. The gene calls are TRBV5-1 and TRBJ2-7, with 8 bases aligning to TRBD2. With V trimmed by 1 base and J by 3 bases, 6 bases remained unmatched. Germline CDR1 SGHRS, CDR2 YFSETQ. The CDR3 is made up of 15 amino acids. The entire variable domain, with the rest obtained from reference TRBV5-1 and TRBJ2-7, is as follows: KAGVTQTPRYLIKTRGQQVTLSCSPISGHRSVSWYQQTPGQGLQFLFEYFSETQRNKGNFPGRFSGRQFSNSRSEMNVSTLELGDSALYLCASSLSRGGSYEQYFGPGTRLTVT.

This clonotype was found a few times. The chain uses TRBV7-3 and TRBJ2-5; 7 positions agree with TRBD2. This CDR3 has 15 amino acids. The V and J ends lost 0 bases and 4 bases, in that order; junction bases with no gene match: 5. Germline CDR1 is SGHTA and CDR2 is FQGTGA. CDR3 sequence: CASSLTGGGGETQYF. CDR3 DNA sequence: TGTGCCAGCAGCTTAACGGGCGGGGGTGGAGAGACCCAGTACTTC. The full variable domain, in which reference TRBV7-3 and TRBJ2-5 provide the parts outside the CDR3, is GAGVSQTPSNKVTEKGKYVELRCDPISGHTALYWYRQSLGQGPEFLIYFQGTGAADDSGLPNDRFFAVRPEGSVSTLKIQRTERGDSAVYLCASSLTGGGGETQYFGPGTRLLVL.

This clonotype was observed a few times. This chain uses TRBV3-1 with TRBJ2-2; 7 positions match TRBD2. The germline V gene has CDR1 LGHDT and CDR2 YNNKEL (reference sequence). Unmatched junction bases numbered 8, after V lost 4 bases and J lost 3 bases. The CDR3 contains 16 residues. In nucleotides, the CDR3 is TGTGCCAGCAGCCTGCCGGGACTACAACACACCGGGGAGCTGTTTTTT. Encoded protein: CASSLPGLQHTGELFF. The whole variable domain, remainder taken from reference TRBV3-1 and TRBJ2-2, is DTAVSQTPKYLVTQMGNDKSIKCEQNLGHDTMYWYKQDSKKFLKIMFSYNNKELIINETVPNRFSPKSPDKAHLNLHINSLELGDSAVYFCASSLPGLQHTGELFFGEGSRLTVL.

The chain recombines TRBV7-9 with TRBJ2-3; weak D call: TRBD2 (7 bases). Germline CDR1 and CDR2: SEHNR and FQNEAQ (reference sequence). The CDR3 totals 15 residues. Trimming left V 9 bases short and J 2 bases short, with 18 bases between. The CDR3 region is CASQNGGADTDTQYF. The CDR3 nucleotides are TGTGCCAGTCAAAATGGGGGGGCCGACACAGATACGCAGTATTTT.

CDR3 sequence reads: CSARGAQLNEKLFF. In DNA form, the CDR3 reads TGCAGTGCTAGAGGGGCTCAGCTAAATGAAAAACTGTTTTTT. The chain uses TRBV20-1 and TRBJ1-4; D uncertain. The CDR3 consists of 14 residues. V was cut by 1 base and J by 5 bases, with 11 bases left in between. Germline-derived CDR1 and CDR2 are DFQATT and SNEGSKA (reference sequence).

This clonotype came up a few times. This chain connects TRBV12-3 or TRBV12-4 to TRBJ2-5, with D perhaps TRBD1 or TRBD2 (5 bases each). Deletions cut 4 bases from V and 5 bases from J, with 14 bases between. CDR3 length: 14 residues. The CDR3: CASSSGALAETQYF. CDR3 bases: TGTGCCAGCAGTTCCGGGGCCTTAGCGGAGACCCAGTACTTC.

This clonotype was counted at least ten times. The rearrangement links TRBV6-5 to TRBJ2-7; no definite D call. CDR3 length: 15 residues. Per the germline V gene, CDR1 is MNHEY and CDR2 is SVGAGI. V gave up 0 bases and J gave up 4 bases, with 13 bases separating them. The DNA of the CDR3 is TGTGCCAGCAGTTACTCACTGACTGGAGAGTACGAGCAGTACTTC. This gives the protein CASSYSLTGEYEQYF.

This clonotype was counted only a few times. The V and J genes are TRBV28 and TRBJ1-5; 9 positions agree with TRBD1. The CDR3 runs to 14 residues. J was trimmed by 6 bases and V by 6 bases; bases with no gene match: 6. Germline V gene data show CDR1 as MDHEN and CDR2 as SYDVKM. The CDR3 nucleotides are TGTGCCAGCAGCCCAGGGACAGGGATTCAGCCCCAGCATTTT. It specifies CASSPGTGIQPQHF.

The CDR3 reads CASSNPVQGTHPYTEAFF. CDR3 in DNA: TGTGCCAGCAGCAACCCAGTCCAGGGGACCCATCCCTACACTGAAGCTTTCTTT. This rearrangement joins TRBV21-1 to TRBJ1-1; the table's D call, TRBD1, has no DNA check behind it. TRBV21-1 is recorded as a pseudogene. The CDR3 is 18 amino acids.

The V call is TRBV12-3 or TRBV12-4, the J call TRBJ1-1; weak D call: TRBD1 (5 bases). The germline V and J ends were trimmed by 6 bases and 7 bases, with 15 bases remaining between them. CDR3 size: 13 residues. Here the CDR3 reads CASSLPRAIEAFF. In nucleotides, the CDR3 is TGTGCCAGCAGCCTTCCCAGGGCGATTGAAGCTTTCTTT.

The V gene is TRBV5-4, the J gene TRBJ2-5, with a tentative D call TRBD2 (6 bases). The CDR3 is made up of 14 amino acids. Between the trimmed V and J ends, which lost 4 bases and 2 bases, there was a span of 12 bases. Per the germline V gene, CDR1 is SGHNT and CDR2 is YYREEE (reference sequence). The DNA for the CDR3 is TGTGCCAGCAGCCCCCCGGGGGAACAAGAGACCCAGTACTTC. It specifies CASSPPGEQETQYF.

There are a few counts of this clonotype. The chain recombines TRBV10-3 with TRBJ2-7; TRBD1 matches 9 bases. Germline lookup yields CDR1 ENHRY and CDR2 SYGVKD. Unmatched junction bases numbered 5, after V lost 7 bases and J lost 4 bases. There are 13 residues in the CDR3. Written as DNA, the CDR3 is TGTGCCATCAAACAGGGGGCGTTATACGAGCAGTACTTC. Its translation is CAIKQGALYEQYF.

This clonotype was observed a handful of times. V gene TRBV6-6 combines with J gene TRBJ2-2; D may be TRBD2 (5 bases). Between the trimmed V and J ends, which lost 6 bases and 7 bases, there was a span of 12 bases. Germline V gene data show CDR1 as MNHNY and CDR2 as SVGAGI (reference sequence). CDR3 size: 13 residues. CDR3 amino acids: CASSSGLNGELFF. The CDR3 DNA reads TGTGCCAGCAGCTCCGGACTGAACGGGGAGCTGTTTTTT.

A few counts support this clonotype. V usage is TRBV12-3 or TRBV12-4 and J usage is TRBJ2-1; no clear D. The CDR3 runs 15 residues. Trimming cost V 8 bases and J 0 bases, with 14 bases left between them. CDR3: CASSVGPSSYNEQFF. The CDR3, as DNA: TGTGCCAGCTCGGTCGGGCCAAGCTCCTACAATGAGCAGTTCTTC.

The chain combines TRBV2 with TRBJ2-3, with D possibly TRBD1 on 6 matching bases. Trimming shortened V by 6 bases and J by 2 bases, and 12 bases separated the two germline ends. CDR3 length: 14 amino acids. Germline V gives CDR1 SNHLY, CDR2 FYNNEI. The CDR3 DNA is TGTGCCAGCAGCTCGGGACAATACACAGATACGCAGTATTTT. Translation gives CASSSGQYTDTQYF.